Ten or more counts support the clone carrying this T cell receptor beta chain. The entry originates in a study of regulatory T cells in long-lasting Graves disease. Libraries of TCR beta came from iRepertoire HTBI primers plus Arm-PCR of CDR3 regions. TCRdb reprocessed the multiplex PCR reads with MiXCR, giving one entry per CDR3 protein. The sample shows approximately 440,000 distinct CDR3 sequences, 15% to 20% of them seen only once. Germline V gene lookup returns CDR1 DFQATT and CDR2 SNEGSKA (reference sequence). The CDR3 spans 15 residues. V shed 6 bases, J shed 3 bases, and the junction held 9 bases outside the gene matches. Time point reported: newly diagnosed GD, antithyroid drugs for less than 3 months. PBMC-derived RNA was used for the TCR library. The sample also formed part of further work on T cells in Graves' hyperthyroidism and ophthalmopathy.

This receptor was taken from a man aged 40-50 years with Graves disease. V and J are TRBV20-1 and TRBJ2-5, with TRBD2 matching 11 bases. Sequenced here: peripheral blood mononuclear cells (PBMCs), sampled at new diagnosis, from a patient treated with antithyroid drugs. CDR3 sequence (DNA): TGCAGTGCCTATCCGGGACTAGCGGTTGAAGAGACCCAGTACTTC. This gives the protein CSAYPGLAVEETQYF.